There are a few counts of the clone carrying this T cell receptor beta chain. Its cognate antigen is unknown. The data belong to a study of type 1 regulatory T cells. Across the whole study: This in vitro CD4 product, T-allo10, is enriched for Tr1 cells and alloantigen-specific.

The CDR3 spans 16 residues. Germline CDR1 is SGHRS and CDR2 is YFSETQ. Between the trimmed V and J ends, which lost 4 bases and 1 base, there was a span of 17 bases. Study-level findings and limits: Compared with non-Tr1 cells, Tr1 cells showed a narrower TCR repertoire.

MiXCR, run by TCRdb on the reads, gives a single entry per CDR3 protein. The sample lists approximately 77,000 distinct CDR3 sequences, less than 25% occurring once. The gene calls are TRBV5-1 and TRBJ2-5; maybe TRBD1 (6 bases). The TCR comes from a human donor in good health. Sequenced material: cultured type 1 regulatory T (Tr1) cells, either the whole culture or a sorted fraction (not recorded which). The CDR3: CASSLPQGKSQETQYF. The DNA for the CDR3 is TGCGCCAGCAGCCTACCACAGGGAAAGTCCCAAGAGACCCAGTACTTC.